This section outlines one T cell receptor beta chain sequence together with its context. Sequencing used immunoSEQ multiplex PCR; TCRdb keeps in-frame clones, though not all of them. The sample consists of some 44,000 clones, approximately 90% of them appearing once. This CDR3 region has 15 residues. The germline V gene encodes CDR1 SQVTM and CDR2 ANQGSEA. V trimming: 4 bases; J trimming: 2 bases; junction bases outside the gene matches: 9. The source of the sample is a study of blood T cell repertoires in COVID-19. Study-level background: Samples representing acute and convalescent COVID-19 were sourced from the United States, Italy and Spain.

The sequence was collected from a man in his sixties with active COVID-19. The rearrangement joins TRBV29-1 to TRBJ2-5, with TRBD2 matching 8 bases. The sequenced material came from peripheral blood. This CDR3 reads CSVARAGAGQETQYF. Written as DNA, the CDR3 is TGCAGCGTTGCCCGAGCGGGAGCTGGGCAAGAGACCCAGTACTTC.